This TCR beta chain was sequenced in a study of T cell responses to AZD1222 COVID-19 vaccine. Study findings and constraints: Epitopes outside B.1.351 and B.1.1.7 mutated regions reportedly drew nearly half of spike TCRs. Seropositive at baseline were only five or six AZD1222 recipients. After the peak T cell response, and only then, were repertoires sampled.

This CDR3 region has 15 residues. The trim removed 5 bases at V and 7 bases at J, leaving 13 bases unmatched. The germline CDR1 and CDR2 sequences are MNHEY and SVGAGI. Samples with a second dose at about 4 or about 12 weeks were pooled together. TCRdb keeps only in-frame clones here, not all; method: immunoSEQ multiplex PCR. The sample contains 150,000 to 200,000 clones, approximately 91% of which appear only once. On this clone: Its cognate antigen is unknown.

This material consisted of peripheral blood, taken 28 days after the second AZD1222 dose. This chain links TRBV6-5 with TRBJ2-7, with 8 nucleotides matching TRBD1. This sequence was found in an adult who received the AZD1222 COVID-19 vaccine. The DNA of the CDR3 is TGTGCCAGCAGTCACCCACAGGGGGAGAAGTGGGAGCAGTACTTC. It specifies CASSHPQGEKWEQYF.